This paragraph reports one T cell receptor beta chain. Its antigen remains unidentified. The data are from a study of graft-versus-host responses after intestinal transplantation. The overall study: The recipients all started with anti-thymocyte globulin induction and then took tacrolimus and steroids for 2 to 4 years.

Study-wide results and limits: Early post-transplant falls in HvG clones accompanied the peak levels of circulating GvH clones. The recipient marrow held GvH clones, and some of them showed up first in ileum or blood.

The germline V gene has CDR1 SGHNT and CDR2 YENEEA. CDR3 length equals 15 residues. Losses at the gene ends were 5 bases for V and 5 bases for J; bases not matched to a gene: 10. Repertoires were generated with immunoSEQ multiplex PCR, while TCRdb's copy carries only in-frame clones and drops some. The table records approximately 86,000 clones, about nine tenths of them present only once. The rearrangement links TRBV11-3 to TRBJ2-7, with 9 positions matching TRBD2. The specimen comprised unstimulated CD4+ T cells sorted from spleen or lymph node cells, sampled before intestinal transplant. The source is a human donor who received an intestinal transplant. CDR3 residues: CASSPRVAGAHEQYF. The DNA of the CDR3 is TGTGCCAGCAGCCCGAGAGTAGCGGGGGCTCACGAGCAGTACTTC. The full variable domain, with the rest looked up from reference TRBV11-3 and TRBJ2-7, is EAGVVQSPRYKIIEKKQPVAFWCNPISGHNTLYWYLQNLGQGPELLIRYENEEAVDDSQLPKDRFSAERLKGVDSTLKIQPAELGDSAVYLCASSPRVAGAHEQYFGPGTRLTVT.